The rows below give T cell receptor beta chains drawn from one sample of a study of radiation and T cells in renal cell carcinoma. Some clones are missing from TCRdb's copy, which holds only in-frame ones; the method was immunoSEQ multiplex PCR. This sample carries about 130,000 clones, about four fifths of them seen once, and the ten largest clones take roughly 5%. The material sequenced was blood, taken from a patient whose treatment included radiotherapy and nephrectomy. All receptors come from a middle-aged man with renal cell carcinoma. Each CDR3 is given with its conserved first and last residue. A D gene is named only where the DNA matches it firmly. Clone size is stated in some rows and not others, as once, few, many or a class when expanded.

v_gene	j_gene	d_gene	abundance	CDR3aa	CDR3nt
TRBV28	TRBJ2-7	TRBD1	few	CASSSPPGQGNHEQYF	TGTGCCAGCAGTTCCCCCCCGGGACAGGGGAACCACGAGCAGTACTTC
TRBV11-2	TRBJ2-7	.	.	CASSLFGGAGPYEQYF	TGTGCCAGCAGCTTATTCGGGGGCGCGGGCCCCTACGAGCAGTACTTC
TRBV27	TRBJ1-3	.	once	CASSSLGAGGNTIYF	TGTGCCAGCAGTTCACTAGGGGCTGGAGGAAACACCATATATTTT
TRBV5-1	TRBJ2-5	TRBD1	.	CASSLDRGETQYF	TGCGCCAGCAGCCTTGACAGGGGAGAGACCCAGTACTTC
TRBV27	TRBJ2-3	TRBD2	.	CASSSSGTSGHTDTQYF	TGTGCCAGCAGTTCTTCCGGGACTAGCGGACACACAGATACGCAGTATTTT
TRBV27	TRBJ2-7	.	.	CASSFTGQVSLQYF	TGTGCCAGCAGTTTTACCGGACAAGTCTCGTTGCAGTACTTC
TRBV4-1	TRBJ2-3	.	.	CASSHPRAKITDTQYF	TGCGCCAGCAGCCACCCTCGAGCAAAGATAACAGATACGCAGTATTTT
TRBV6-5	TRBJ1-2	.	few	CASRKDSNYGYTF	TGTGCCAGCAGAAAGGACAGTAACTATGGCTACACCTTC
TRBV7-2	TRBJ2-5	TRBD2	.	CASSLAGTSGQETQYF	TGTGCCAGCAGCTTGGCCGGGACTAGCGGCCAAGAGACCCAGTACTTC
TRBV29-1	TRBJ2-2	.	few	CSFDRAGELFF	TGCAGCTTTGACCGGGCCGGGGAGCTGTTTTTT
TRBV6-6	TRBJ2-1	TRBD1	.	CASRPGTGGEYNEQFF	TGTGCCAGCAGACCCGGGACAGGGGGAGAGTACAATGAGCAGTTCTTC
TRBV12-5	TRBJ2-7	.	.	CASGLALSGQYF	TGTGCTAGTGGTTTGGCCCTGTCCGGGCAGTACTTC
TRBV10-3	TRBJ2-5	.	.	CAISAAQETQYF	TGTGCCATCAGTGCGGCGCAAGAGACCCAGTACTTC
TRBV15	TRBJ1-4	.	.	CATSIRGFNEKLFF	TGTGCCACCAGCATCAGGGGATTCAATGAAAAACTGTTTTTT
TRBV13	TRBJ2-7	TRBD1	.	CASSYGQGQYF	TGTGCCAGCAGCTACGGACAGGGGCAGTACTTC
TRBV9	TRBJ2-7	.	.	CASSETPDFYDEQYF	TGTGCCAGCAGCGAAACGCCAGACTTTTATGACGAGCAGTACTTC
TRBV18	TRBJ1-2	.	.	CASSPPAWAAYGYTF	TGTGCCAGCTCACCACCGGCTTGGGCAGCCTATGGCTACACCTTC
TRBV7-9	TRBJ1-6	.	.	CASSLENSPLHF	TGTGCCAGCAGCTTGGAGAATTCACCCCTCCACTTT
TRBV6-1	TRBJ2-7	.	.	CASSDGTYEQYF	TGTGCCAGCAGTGACGGAACCTACGAGCAGTACTTC
TRBV5-1	TRBJ2-3	.	.	CASSTATARSTDTQYF	TGCGCCAGCAGCACGGCCACGGCGCGGAGCACAGATACGCAGTATTTT
TRBV5-4	TRBJ2-3	.	.	CASSLPGTDTQYF	TGTGCCAGCAGCCTCCCCGGAACAGATACGCAGTATTTT
TRBV12-5	TRBJ1-1	.	few	CASGLAGPPEAFF	TGTGCTAGTGGTTTGGCCGGACCGCCTGAAGCTTTCTTT
TRBV29-1	TRBJ1-2	TRBD1	.	CSVPRGDRVGGGYTF	TGCAGCGTCCCCCGGGGGGACAGGGTTGGCGGAGGCTACACCTTC
TRBV11-2	TRBJ1-1	.	few	CASSNPRRAGGTEAFF	TGTGCCAGCAGCAACCCCAGGAGGGCCGGGGGGACTGAAGCTTTCTTT
TRBV5-5	TRBJ1-2	TRBD1	.	CASSFWTGTDNGYTF	TGTGCCAGCAGCTTTTGGACAGGGACGGATAATGGCTACACCTTC
TRBV5-1	TRBJ2-1	TRBD2	many	CASSSEAGVYYEQFF	TGCGCCAGCAGCTCAGAAGCGGGAGTGTACTATGAGCAGTTCTTC
TRBV7-9	TRBJ1-5	.	.	CASSSVSGFQPQHF	TGTGCCAGCTCCTCGGTGTCAGGGTTTCAGCCCCAGCATTTT
TRBV6-5	TRBJ1-2	TRBD1	.	CASSEGQAPYGYTF	TGTGCCAGCAGCGAGGGACAGGCGCCCTATGGCTACACCTTC
TRBV5-4	TRBJ2-1	.	.	CASSLSRYNEQFF	TGTGCCAGCAGCTTGAGCAGGTACAATGAGCAGTTCTTC
TRBV18	TRBJ1-2	TRBD1	.	CASSFDRDYGYTF	TGTGCCAGCTCCTTTGACAGGGACTATGGCTACACCTTC
TRBV4-1	TRBJ1-2	TRBD1	few	CASSQGQGEGYTF	TGCGCCAGCAGCCAAGGACAGGGGGAAGGCTACACCTTC
TRBV5-4	TRBJ1-6	.	.	CASSLYGAGGWSNSPLHF	TGTGCCAGCAGCTTGTATGGGGCTGGGGGGTGGAGTAATTCACCCCTCCACTTT
TRBV6-5	TRBJ1-1	.	.	CASSSSGAGNTEAFF	TGTGCCAGCAGTTCTTCAGGGGCAGGTAACACTGAAGCTTTCTTT
TRBV6-5	TRBJ2-2	TRBD1	.	CASSYADRGPGELFF	TGTGCCAGCAGTTACGCGGACAGGGGACCCGGGGAGCTGTTTTTT
TRBV5-5	TRBJ2-2	.	.	CASSLTETGELFF	TGTGCCAGCAGCTTGACGGAGACCGGGGAGCTGTTTTTT
TRBV29-1	TRBJ2-1	.	.	CSAEINNEQFF	TGCAGCGCCGAGATAAACAATGAGCAGTTCTTC
TRBV5-1	TRBJ1-1	TRBD1	.	CASSLSTGDTEAFF	TGCGCCAGCAGCCTATCAACAGGGGACACTGAAGCTTTCTTT
TRBV6-5	TRBJ2-3	.	.	CASSNSDTQYF	TGTGCCAGCAGTAATTCCGATACGCAGTATTTT
TRBV27	TRBJ2-1	.	.	CASKPMGAGVGNEQFF	TGTGCAAGCAAACCAATGGGGGCGGGAGTTGGCAATGAGCAGTTCTTC
TRBV7-8	TRBJ1-1	TRBD1	.	CASSRQGDTEAFF	TGTGCCAGCAGCAGACAGGGGGACACTGAAGCTTTCTTT
TRBV11-2	TRBJ2-7	TRBD1	.	CASSQYRDRVGEQYF	TGTGCCAGCAGCCAATACCGGGACAGGGTAGGCGAGCAGTACTTC
TRBV7-2	TRBJ2-5	.	few	CASSSRGIQETQYF	TGTGCCAGCAGCTCTCGGGGGATCCAAGAGACCCAGTACTTC
TRBV5-1	TRBJ1-5	TRBD1	.	CASNRDSDANHRPTIYSNQPQHF	TGCGCCAGCAACAGGGACAGTGACGCGAACCATCGACCCACAATTTATAGCAATCAGCCCCAGCATTTT
TRBV27	TRBJ1-1	.	.	CASSLSAVKGHAFF	TGTGCCAGCAGTTTATCGGCCGTGAAGGGGCACGCTTTCTTT
TRBV6-1	TRBJ1-1	.	few	CASTWGEAATEAFF	TGTGCCAGCACCTGGGGGGAGGCGGCCACTGAAGCTTTCTTT
TRBV9	TRBJ2-7	TRBD2	.	CASSGPRGVEQYF	TGTGCCAGCAGCGGGCCCCGGGGGGTCGAGCAGTACTTC